This entry features one T cell receptor (beta chain) sequence. Antigen unknown. This CDR3 spans 14 amino acids. With V trimmed by 1 base and J by 6 bases, 3 bases remained unmatched. CDR1 and CDR2 (germline): MDHEN, SYDVKM. The entry originates in a study of response to subunit inactivated influenza vaccine. General observations from the study: Authors suggested each seasonal influenza vaccination recruits few new T cells.

One entry per CDR3 protein, called by TCRdb with MiXCR from the RT-PCR reads. The table has 430,000 or so distinct CDR3 sequences, approximately 11% seen once. The starting material was PBMCs from blood, obtained about 40 days after vaccination. The source is a man between 50 and 59 years old who received an inactivated influenza vaccine. The rearrangement uses TRBV28 and TRBJ2-7; 10 bases line up with TRBD1. The CDR3 spells CASSLLTGGAEQYF. The CDR3 coding sequence is TGTGCCAGCAGTTTATTGACAGGGGGCGCCGAGCAGTACTTC.